Listed below are T cell receptor beta chains from one sample, sequenced in a study of blood T cells in healthy people across ages. Each CDR3 protein gets one entry after TCRdb re-called the 5' RACE reads with MiXCR. The sample carries 540,000 or so distinct CDR3 sequences, approximately 25% recorded once. The specimen sequenced was blood. The origin of the receptors is a woman aged 70-85 years in good health. The CDR3 runs from the conserved cysteine through the conserved F or W. Fields, in order: J gene, V gene, CDR3 length, clone size, D gene, CDR3 DNA, CDR3 protein. D genes are given only for firm matches. Clone size is shown for a subset of rows, as once, few, many or a class of expanded clone.

j_call: TRBJ2-5; v_call: TRBV19; cdr3_length: 15; clone_size: few; d_call: TRBD1; cdr3_nt: TGTGCCAGTAGTTCCGGACAGGGTGGTCAAGAGACCCAGTACTTC; cdr3_aa: CASSSGQGGQETQYF
j_call: TRBJ2-1; v_call: TRBV4-2; cdr3_length: 17; clone_size: few; d_call: TRBD2; cdr3_nt: TGTGCCAGCAGCCAAGAGAATCTAGCGGGGACTCGGGGTGAGCAGTTCTTC; cdr3_aa: CASSQENLAGTRGEQFF
j_call: TRBJ2-3; v_call: TRBV11-2; cdr3_length: 12; clone_size: NA; d_call: NA; cdr3_nt: TGTGCCAGCACCAAAAACACAGATACGCAGTATTTT; cdr3_aa: CASTKNTDTQYF
j_call: TRBJ2-3; v_call: TRBV7-9; cdr3_length: 13; clone_size: NA; d_call: NA; cdr3_nt: TGTGCCAGCCGGTCCTCTAGCACAAATACGCAGTATTTT; cdr3_aa: CASRSSSTNTQYF
j_call: TRBJ2-7; v_call: TRBV12-3/TRBV12-4; cdr3_length: 14; clone_size: NA; d_call: NA; cdr3_nt: TGTGCCAGCAGTTTACTGGGCAGGGTTTACGAGCAGTACTTC; cdr3_aa: CASSLLGRVYEQYF
j_call: TRBJ2-5; v_call: TRBV27; cdr3_length: 14; clone_size: many; d_call: NA; cdr3_nt: TGTGCCAGCAGTTTATGGGGGGTAGGAGAGACCCAGTACTTC; cdr3_aa: CASSLWGVGETQYF
j_call: TRBJ2-5; v_call: TRBV6-6; cdr3_length: 12; clone_size: NA; d_call: NA; cdr3_nt: TGTGCCAGCGGGGAGACTCAAGAGACCCAGTACTTC; cdr3_aa: CASGETQETQYF
j_call: TRBJ2-3; v_call: TRBV5-1; cdr3_length: 15; clone_size: NA; d_call: TRBD2; cdr3_nt: TGCGCCAGCAGCTTTGAGCGGGGGGGCCGAGATACGCAGTATTTT; cdr3_aa: CASSFERGGRDTQYF
j_call: TRBJ2-7; v_call: TRBV7-2; cdr3_length: 13; clone_size: NA; d_call: NA; cdr3_nt: TGTGCCAGCAGCTTTGGCGCCCGGAACGAGCAGTACTTC; cdr3_aa: CASSFGARNEQYF
j_call: TRBJ2-3; v_call: TRBV3-1; cdr3_length: 14; clone_size: NA; d_call: TRBD1; cdr3_nt: TGTGCCAGCAGCCGAGACAGGGGGAGAGATACGCAGTATTTT; cdr3_aa: CASSRDRGRDTQYF
j_call: TRBJ1-1; v_call: TRBV6-2/TRBV6-3; cdr3_length: 13; clone_size: few; d_call: NA; cdr3_nt: TGTGCCAGCAGCAAAGTGGGTCAGACTGAAGCTTTCTTT; cdr3_aa: CASSKVGQTEAFF
j_call: TRBJ2-1; v_call: TRBV6-2/TRBV6-3; cdr3_length: 20; clone_size: NA; d_call: TRBD2; cdr3_nt: TGTGCCAGCAGTTACTCGAGAGAAGGGGGCCTAGCGGGGGCTTACAATGAGCAGTTCTTC; cdr3_aa: CASSYSREGGLAGAYNEQFF
j_call: TRBJ2-2; v_call: TRBV7-3; cdr3_length: 14; clone_size: NA; d_call: TRBD1; cdr3_nt: TGTGCCAGCAGCTTAGACAGGGACACCGGGGAGCTGTTTTTT; cdr3_aa: CASSLDRDTGELFF
j_call: TRBJ2-5; v_call: TRBV12-3/TRBV12-4; cdr3_length: 15; clone_size: NA; d_call: NA; cdr3_nt: TGTGCCAGCAGTTTGCGACTAAGCAAGCAAGAGACCCAGTACTTC; cdr3_aa: CASSLRLSKQETQYF
j_call: TRBJ2-1; v_call: TRBV5-4; cdr3_length: 15; clone_size: NA; d_call: TRBD2; cdr3_nt: TGTGCCAGCAGCTTTATAGCGGGGGGGCCCAATGAGCAGTTCTTC; cdr3_aa: CASSFIAGGPNEQFF
j_call: TRBJ1-2; v_call: TRBV6-6; cdr3_length: 14; clone_size: NA; d_call: NA; cdr3_nt: TGTGCCAGCATCCCAGGACCTACTAACTATGGCTACACCTTC; cdr3_aa: CASIPGPTNYGYTF
j_call: TRBJ1-2; v_call: TRBV20-1; cdr3_length: 14; clone_size: NA; d_call: NA; cdr3_nt: TGCAGTGCTAGAAGCGGGACTCAAATCGATGGCTACACCTTC; cdr3_aa: CSARSGTQIDGYTF
j_call: TRBJ2-1; v_call: TRBV2; cdr3_length: 13; clone_size: many; d_call: TRBD2; cdr3_nt: TGTGCCGGGGGACTAGCGGAGTACAATGAGCAGTTCTTC; cdr3_aa: CAGGLAEYNEQFF
j_call: TRBJ1-2; v_call: TRBV6-1; cdr3_length: 15; clone_size: few; d_call: NA; cdr3_nt: TGTGCCAGCAGTGAAGGCCCGGTCCAGCTCTATGGCTACACCTTC; cdr3_aa: CASSEGPVQLYGYTF
j_call: TRBJ1-6; v_call: TRBV6-2/TRBV6-3; cdr3_length: 14; clone_size: NA; d_call: TRBD1; cdr3_nt: TGTGCCAGCAGGACGGACAGGTCTAATTCACCCCTCCACTTT; cdr3_aa: CASRTDRSNSPLHF
j_call: TRBJ1-1; v_call: TRBV5-1; cdr3_length: 17; clone_size: NA; d_call: NA; cdr3_nt: TGCGCCAGCAGCTTACTTACAGGTGGGGGGTCCGGCACTGAAGCTTTCTTT; cdr3_aa: CASSLLTGGGSGTEAFF
j_call: TRBJ2-1; v_call: TRBV11-1; cdr3_length: 14; clone_size: few; d_call: TRBD1; cdr3_nt: TGTGCCAGCAGCTTCAACAGGGGGGACAATGAGCAGTTCTTC; cdr3_aa: CASSFNRGDNEQFF